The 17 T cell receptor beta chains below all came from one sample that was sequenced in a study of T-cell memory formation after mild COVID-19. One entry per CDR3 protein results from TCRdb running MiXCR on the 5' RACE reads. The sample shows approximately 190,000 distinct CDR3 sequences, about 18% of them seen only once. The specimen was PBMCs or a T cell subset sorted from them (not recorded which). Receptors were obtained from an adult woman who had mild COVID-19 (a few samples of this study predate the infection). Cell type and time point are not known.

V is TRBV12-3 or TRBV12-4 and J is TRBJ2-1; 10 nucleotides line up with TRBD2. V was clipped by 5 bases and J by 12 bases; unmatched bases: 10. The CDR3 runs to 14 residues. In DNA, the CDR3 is TGTGCCAGCAGTAAGACTAGCGGGCATAGGGGGCAGTTCTTC. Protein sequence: CASSKTSGHRGQFF.

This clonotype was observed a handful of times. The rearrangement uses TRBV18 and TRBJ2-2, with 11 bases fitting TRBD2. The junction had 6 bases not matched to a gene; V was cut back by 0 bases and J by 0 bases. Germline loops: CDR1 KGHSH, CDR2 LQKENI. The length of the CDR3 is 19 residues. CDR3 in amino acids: CASSPPGLAGGSNTGELFF. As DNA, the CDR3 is TGTGCCAGCTCACCACCGGGTCTAGCGGGGGGCTCGAACACCGGGGAGCTGTTTTTT.

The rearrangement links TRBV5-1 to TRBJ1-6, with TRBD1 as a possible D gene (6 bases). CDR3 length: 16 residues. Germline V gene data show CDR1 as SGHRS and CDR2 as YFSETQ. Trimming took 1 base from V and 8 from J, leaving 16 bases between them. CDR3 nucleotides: TGCGCCAGCAGCTTGTTCCCGGGACATCGGGATTCACCCCTCCACTTT. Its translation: CASSLFPGHRDSPLHF.

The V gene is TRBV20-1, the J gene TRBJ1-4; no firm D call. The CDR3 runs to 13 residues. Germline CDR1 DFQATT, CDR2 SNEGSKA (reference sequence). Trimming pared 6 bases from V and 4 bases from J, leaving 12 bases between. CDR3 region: CSAIKDLNEKLFF. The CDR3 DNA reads TGCAGTGCCATCAAGGACCTTAATGAAAAACTGTTTTTT.

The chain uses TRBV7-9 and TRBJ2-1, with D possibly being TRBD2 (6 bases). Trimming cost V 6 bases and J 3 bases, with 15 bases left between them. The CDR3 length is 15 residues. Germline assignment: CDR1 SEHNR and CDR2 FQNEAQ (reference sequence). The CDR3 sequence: CASSRLAIDYNEQFF. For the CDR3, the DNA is TGTGCCAGCAGTCGCCTAGCGATTGACTACAATGAGCAGTTCTTC.

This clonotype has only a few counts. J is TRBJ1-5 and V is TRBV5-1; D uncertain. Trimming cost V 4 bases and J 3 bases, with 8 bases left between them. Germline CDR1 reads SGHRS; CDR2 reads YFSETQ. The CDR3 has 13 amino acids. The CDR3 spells CASSVDPNQPQHF. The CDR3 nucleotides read TGCGCCAGCAGCGTAGACCCCAATCAGCCCCAGCATTTT. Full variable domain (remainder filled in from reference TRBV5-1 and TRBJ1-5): KAGVTQTPRYLIKTRGQQVTLSCSPISGHRSVSWYQQTPGQGLQFLFEYFSETQRNKGNFPGRFSGRQFSNSRSEMNVSTLELGDSALYLCASSVDPNQPQHFGDGTRLSIL.

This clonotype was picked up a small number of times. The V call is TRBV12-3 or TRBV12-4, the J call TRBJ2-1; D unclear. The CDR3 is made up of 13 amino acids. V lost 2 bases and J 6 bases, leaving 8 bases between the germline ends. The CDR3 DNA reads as TGTGCCAGCAGTTTAATATCCCGCAATGAGCAGTTCTTC. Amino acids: CASSLISRNEQFF.

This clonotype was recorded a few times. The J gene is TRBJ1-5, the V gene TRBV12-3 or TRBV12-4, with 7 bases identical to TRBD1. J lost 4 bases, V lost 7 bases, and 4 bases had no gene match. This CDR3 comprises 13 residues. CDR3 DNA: TGTGCCAGCACTCCGGACAGGAATCAGCCCCAGCATTTT. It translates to CASTPDRNQPQHF.

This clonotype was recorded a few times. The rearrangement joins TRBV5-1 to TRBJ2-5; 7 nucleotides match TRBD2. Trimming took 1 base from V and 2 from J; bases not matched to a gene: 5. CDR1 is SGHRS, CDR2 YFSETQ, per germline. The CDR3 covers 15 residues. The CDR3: CASSLWGGAQETQYF. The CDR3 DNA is TGCGCCAGCAGCTTGTGGGGGGGAGCTCAAGAGACCCAGTACTTC.

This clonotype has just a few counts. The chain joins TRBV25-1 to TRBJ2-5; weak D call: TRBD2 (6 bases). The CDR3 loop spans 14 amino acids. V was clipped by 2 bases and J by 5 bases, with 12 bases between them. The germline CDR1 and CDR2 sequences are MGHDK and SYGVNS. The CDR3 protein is CASSEGGEWETQYF. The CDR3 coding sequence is TGTGCCAGCAGTGAAGGCGGGGAGTGGGAGACCCAGTACTTC. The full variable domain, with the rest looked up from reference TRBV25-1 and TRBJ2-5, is EADIYQTPRYLVIGTGKKITLECSQTMGHDKMYWYQQDPGMELHLIHYSYGVNSTEKGDLSSESTVSRIRTEHFPLTLESARPSHTSQYLCASSEGGEWETQYFGPGTRLLVL.

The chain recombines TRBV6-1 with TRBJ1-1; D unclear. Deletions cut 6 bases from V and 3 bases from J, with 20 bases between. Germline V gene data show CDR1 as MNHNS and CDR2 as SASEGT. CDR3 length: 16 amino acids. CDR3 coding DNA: TGTGCCAGCAGCCCACTCCGGGTGTTGCTCGACACTGAAGCTTTCTTT. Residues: CASSPLRVLLDTEAFF.

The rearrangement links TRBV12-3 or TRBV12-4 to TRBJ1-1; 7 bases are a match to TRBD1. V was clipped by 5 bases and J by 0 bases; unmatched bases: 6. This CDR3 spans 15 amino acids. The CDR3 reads CASSPSTGMNTEAFF. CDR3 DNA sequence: TGTGCCAGCAGTCCGTCGACAGGGATGAACACTGAAGCTTTCTTT.

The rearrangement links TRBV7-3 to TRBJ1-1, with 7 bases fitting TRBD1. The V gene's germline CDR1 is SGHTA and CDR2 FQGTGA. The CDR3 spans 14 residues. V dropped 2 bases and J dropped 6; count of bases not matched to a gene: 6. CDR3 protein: CASSLGPGTAEAFF. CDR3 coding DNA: TGTGCCAGCAGCTTAGGCCCCGGGACAGCTGAAGCTTTCTTT.

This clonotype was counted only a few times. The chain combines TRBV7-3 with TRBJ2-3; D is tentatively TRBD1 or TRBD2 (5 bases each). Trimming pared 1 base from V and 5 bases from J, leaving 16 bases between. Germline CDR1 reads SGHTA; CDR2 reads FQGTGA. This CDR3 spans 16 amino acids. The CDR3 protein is CASSLRGASSKDTQYF. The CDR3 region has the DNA TGTGCCAGCAGCTTAAGAGGGGCGAGCTCGAAAGATACGCAGTATTTT.

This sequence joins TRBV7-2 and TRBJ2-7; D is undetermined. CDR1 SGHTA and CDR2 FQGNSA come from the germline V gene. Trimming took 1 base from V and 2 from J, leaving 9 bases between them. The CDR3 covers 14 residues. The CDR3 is CASSLGHSPYEQYF. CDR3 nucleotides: TGTGCCAGCAGCTTAGGACATTCCCCCTACGAGCAGTACTTC.

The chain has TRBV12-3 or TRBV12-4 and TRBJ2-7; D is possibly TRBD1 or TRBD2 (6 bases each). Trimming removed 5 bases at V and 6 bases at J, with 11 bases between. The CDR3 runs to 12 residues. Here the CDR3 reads CASSLKGGEQYF. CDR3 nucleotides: TGTGCCAGCAGTCTGAAGGGGGGCGAGCAGTACTTC.

The CDR3 region has the DNA TGCAGTGCTAGAGTGCACAATGAGCAGTTCTTC. As protein: CSARVHNEQFF. The V gene is TRBV20-1, the J gene TRBJ2-1; D remains ambiguous. The germline gives CDR1 DFQATT, CDR2 SNEGSKA (reference sequence). The CDR3 is made up of 11 amino acids. The V and J ends lost 1 base and 5 bases respectively, with 3 bases between them.